The clone carrying this T cell receptor (beta chain) was seen at least ten times. The data stem from a study of T cells in Graves' hyperthyroidism and ophthalmopathy. Amplification targeted TCR beta CDR3 regions from RNA transcripts. The HTBI primer set was used in a first-round RT-PCR of the TCR CDR3. Each CDR3 protein is one row after TCRdb ran MiXCR on the multiplex PCR reads. The table lists about 410,000 distinct CDR3 sequences, roughly 15% of them singletons. CDR1 MNHEY and CDR2 SVGAGI come from the germline V gene. Between the trimmed V and J ends, which lost 0 bases and 2 bases, there was a span of 7 bases. There are 14 residues in the CDR3. In making diagnoses, clinical symptoms, serum thyroxine and TRAb, thyroid ultrasound and orbital computed tomography were all used.

The receptor comes from a woman aged 25 to 39 with Graves' ophthalmopathy. This chain joins TRBV6-5 and TRBJ1-2; no reliable D call. The material sequenced was blood. CDR3 DNA: TGTGCCAGCAGTTACTCCGGAGGAAACTATGGCTACACCTTC. Amino acid sequence: CASSYSGGNYGYTF.